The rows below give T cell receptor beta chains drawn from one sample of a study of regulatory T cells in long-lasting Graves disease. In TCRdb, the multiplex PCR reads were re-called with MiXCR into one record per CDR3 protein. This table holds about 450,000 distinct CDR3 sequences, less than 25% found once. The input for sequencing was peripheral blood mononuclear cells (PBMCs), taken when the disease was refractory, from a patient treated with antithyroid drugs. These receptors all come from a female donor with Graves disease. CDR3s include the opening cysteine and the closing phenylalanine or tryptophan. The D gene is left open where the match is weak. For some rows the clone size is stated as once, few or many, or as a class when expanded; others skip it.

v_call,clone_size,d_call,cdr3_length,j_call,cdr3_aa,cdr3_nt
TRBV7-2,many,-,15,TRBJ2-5,CASSLVRSPQETQYF,TGTGCCAGCAGCTTAGTGCGGAGTCCCCAAGAGACCCAGTACTTC
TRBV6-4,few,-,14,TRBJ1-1,CASTQNAWNTEAFF,TGTGCCAGCACCCAAAATGCTTGGAACACTGAAGCTTTCTTT
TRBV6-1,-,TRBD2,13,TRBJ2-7,CAGGTSEAYEQYF,TGTGCCGGCGGGACTAGCGAGGCTTACGAGCAGTACTTC
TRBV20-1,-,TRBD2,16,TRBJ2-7,CSAREGTSGIFYEQYF,TGCAGTGCTAGAGAGGGGACTAGCGGGATCTTCTACGAGCAGTACTTC
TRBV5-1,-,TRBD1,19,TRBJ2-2,CASSSTTGGFLGYSGELFF,TGCGCCAGCAGCTCCACGACAGGGGGATTCCTCGGTTATTCCGGGGAGCTGTTTTTT
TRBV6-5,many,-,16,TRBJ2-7,CASSYSFVQGLYEQYF,TGTGCCAGCAGTTACTCGTTCGTACAGGGATTATACGAGCAGTACTTC
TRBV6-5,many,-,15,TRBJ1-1,CASSYVGTMNTEAFF,TGTGCCAGCAGTTACGTTGGGACCATGAACACTGAAGCTTTCTTT
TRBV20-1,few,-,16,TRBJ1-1,CSARDTGTGFGTEAFF,TGCAGTGCTAGAGATACCGGAACAGGGTTTGGCACTGAAGCTTTCTTT
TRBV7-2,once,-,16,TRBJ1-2,CASSLPPRGPSYGYTF,TGTGCCAGCAGCTTACCCCCTCGGGGACCGAGTTATGGCTACACCTTC
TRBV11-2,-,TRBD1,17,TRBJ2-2,CASSLEGTGGIGGELFF,TGTGCCAGCAGCTTAGAGGGGACAGGGGGTATCGGCGGGGAGCTGTTTTTT
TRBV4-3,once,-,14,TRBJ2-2,CASSQGSPPGELFF,TGCGCCAGCAGCCAAGGATCGCCCCCCGGGGAGCTGTTTTTT
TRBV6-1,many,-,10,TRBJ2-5,CASRGETQYF,TGTGCCAGCAGAGGGGAGACCCAGTACTTC
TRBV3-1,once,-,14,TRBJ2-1,CASSQERSHNEQFF,TGTGCCAGCAGCCAAGAAAGGAGCCACAATGAGCAGTTCTTC
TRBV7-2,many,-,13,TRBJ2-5,CASSFSGGETQYF,TGTGCCAGCAGCTTCTCCGGAGGGGAGACCCAGTACTTC
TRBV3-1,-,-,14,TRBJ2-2,CASSRKGGIGELFF,TGTGCCAGCAGCCGCAAGGGTGGCATCGGGGAGCTGTTTTTT
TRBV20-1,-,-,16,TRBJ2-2,CSAREWAGGTTGELFF,TGCAGTGCTAGAGAGTGGGCCGGAGGAACCACCGGGGAGCTGTTTTTT
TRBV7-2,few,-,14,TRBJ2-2,CASSRNSYTGELFF,TGTGCCAGCAGCAGAAACAGTTACACCGGGGAGCTGTTTTTT
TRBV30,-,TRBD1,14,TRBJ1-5,CAWSGQGGNQPQHF,TGTGCCTGGAGTGGACAGGGCGGCAATCAGCCCCAGCATTTT
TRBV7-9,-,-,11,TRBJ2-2,CASSFSKELFF,TGTGCCAGCAGCTTCTCCAAGGAGCTGTTTTTT